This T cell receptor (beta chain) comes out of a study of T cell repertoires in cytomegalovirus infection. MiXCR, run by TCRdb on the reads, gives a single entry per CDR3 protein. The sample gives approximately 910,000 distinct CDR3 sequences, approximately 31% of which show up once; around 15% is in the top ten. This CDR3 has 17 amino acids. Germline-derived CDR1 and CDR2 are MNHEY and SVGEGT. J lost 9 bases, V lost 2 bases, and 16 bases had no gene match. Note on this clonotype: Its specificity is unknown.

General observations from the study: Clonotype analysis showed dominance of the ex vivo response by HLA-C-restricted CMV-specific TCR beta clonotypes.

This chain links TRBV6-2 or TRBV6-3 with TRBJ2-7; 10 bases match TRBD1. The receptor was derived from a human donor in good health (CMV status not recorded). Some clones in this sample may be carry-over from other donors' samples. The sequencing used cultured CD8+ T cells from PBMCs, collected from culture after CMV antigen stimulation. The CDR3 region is CASSYLSPGQGGKGQYV. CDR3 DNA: TGTGCCAGCAGTTACCTGAGCCCTGGACAGGGGGGAAAGGGGCAGTACGTC.